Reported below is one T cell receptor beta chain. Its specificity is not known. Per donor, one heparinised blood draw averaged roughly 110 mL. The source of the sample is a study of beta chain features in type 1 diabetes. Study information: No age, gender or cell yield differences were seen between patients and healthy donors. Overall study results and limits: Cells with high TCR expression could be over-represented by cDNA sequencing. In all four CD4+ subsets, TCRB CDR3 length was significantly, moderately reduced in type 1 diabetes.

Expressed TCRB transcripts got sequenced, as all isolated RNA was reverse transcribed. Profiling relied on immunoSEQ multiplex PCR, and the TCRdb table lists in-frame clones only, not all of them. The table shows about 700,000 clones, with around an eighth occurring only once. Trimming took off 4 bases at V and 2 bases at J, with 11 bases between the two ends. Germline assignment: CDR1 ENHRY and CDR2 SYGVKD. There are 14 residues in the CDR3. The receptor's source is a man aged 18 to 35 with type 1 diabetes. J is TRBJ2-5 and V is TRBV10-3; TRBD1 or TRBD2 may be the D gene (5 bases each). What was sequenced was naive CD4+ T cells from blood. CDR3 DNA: TGTGCCATCAGTGTACCGGGACCTCAAGAGACCCAGTACTTC. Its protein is CAISVPGPQETQYF.